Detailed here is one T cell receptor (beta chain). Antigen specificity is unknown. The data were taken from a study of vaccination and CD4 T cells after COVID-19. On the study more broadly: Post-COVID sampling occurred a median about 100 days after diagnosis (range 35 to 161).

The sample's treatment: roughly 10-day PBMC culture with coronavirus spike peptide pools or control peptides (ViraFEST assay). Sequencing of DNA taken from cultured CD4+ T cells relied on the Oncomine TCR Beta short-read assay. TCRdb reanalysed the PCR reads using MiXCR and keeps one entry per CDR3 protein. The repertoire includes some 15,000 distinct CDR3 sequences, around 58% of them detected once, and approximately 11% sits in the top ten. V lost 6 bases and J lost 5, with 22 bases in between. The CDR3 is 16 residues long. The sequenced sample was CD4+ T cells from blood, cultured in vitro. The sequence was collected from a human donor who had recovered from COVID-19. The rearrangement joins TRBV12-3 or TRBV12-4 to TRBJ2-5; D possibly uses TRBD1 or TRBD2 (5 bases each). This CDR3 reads CASRSTGTEYKETQYF. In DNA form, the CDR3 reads TGTGCCAGCAGAAGTACCGGGACGGAGTACAAGGAGACCCAGTACTTC.